This is a list of T cell receptor beta chains from one sample in a study of blood T cell repertoires in COVID-19. TCRdb's table, derived via immunoSEQ multiplex PCR, lists solely in-frame clones and lacks some. Here the sample spans roughly 220,000 clones, around 84% being singletons. The sequenced sample consisted of peripheral blood. The origin of the receptors is a man aged 25-40 years with active or convalescent COVID-19. Both conserved end residues are part of each CDR3. The order of the fields is clone size, D gene, V gene, J gene, CDR3 protein, CDR3 DNA. D genes are given only for firm matches. Expanded clones are given a class, and other clones once, few, many or no size at all.

>.|.|TRBV29-1|TRBJ2-2
CSVEVEQGLVGELFF
TGCAGCGTTGAAGTCGAGCAGGGTTTGGTTGGGGAGCTGTTTTTT
>.|TRBD2|TRBV7-9|TRBJ2-3
CASRQHPGLGVADTQYF
TGTGCCAGCAGACAACACCCGGGACTAGGGGTAGCAGATACGCAGTATTTT
>once|TRBD2|TRBV27|TRBJ2-5
CASSLRSGTGGSQYF
TGTGCCAGCAGTTTACGGTCTGGGACGGGAGGTTCCCAGTACTTC
>.|.|TRBV12-5|TRBJ1-2
CASGLATPDSYGYTF
TGTGCTAGTGGTTTGGCCACACCTGACAGCTATGGCTACACCTTC
>few|.|TRBV7-9|TRBJ2-2
CAIPAAVSTGELFF
TGTGCCATCCCCGCGGCAGTTTCGACCGGGGAGCTGTTTTTT
>.|TRBD2|TRBV7-8|TRBJ2-7
CASSLILAGGSYEQYF
TGTGCCAGCAGCTTAATCCTTGCGGGAGGCTCCTACGAGCAGTACTTC
>.|TRBD1|TRBV12-3/TRBV12-4|TRBJ1-4
CASSDRGREKLFF
TGTGCCAGTTCAGACAGGGGGCGCGAAAAACTGTTTTTT
>.|.|TRBV10-2|TRBJ1-2
CASGTTGYYNYGYTF
TGCGCCAGCGGTACGACAGGCTATTATAACTATGGCTACACCTTC
>.|.|TRBV19|TRBJ2-1
CASSIPPGGRRDSYNEQFF
TGTGCCAGTAGTATCCCCCCCGGCGGCAGGCGGGACTCCTACAATGAGCAGTTCTTC
>.|TRBD2|TRBV4-1|TRBJ2-7
CASSQDASGGYEQYF
TGCGCCAGCAGCCAAGATGCCAGCGGGGGTTACGAGCAGTACTTC
>.|TRBD1|TRBV14|TRBJ1-6
CASSQEGQGVSPLHF
TGTGCCAGCAGCCAAGAAGGACAGGGGGTATCACCCCTCCACTTT
>.|.|TRBV7-2|TRBJ2-3
CASAAAGTSTDTQYF
TGTGCCAGCGCGGCGGCGGGGACTAGCACAGATACGCAGTATTTT
>.|.|TRBV9|TRBJ1-5
CASSRGQISNQPQHF
TGTGCCAGCAGTCGTGGACAGATTAGCAATCAGCCCCAGCATTTT
>.|.|TRBV9|TRBJ1-4
CASSLKCRDWRRWLFF
TGTGCCAGCAGCCTAAAGTGCCGGGACTGGAGAAGGTGGCTGTTTTTT
>.|TRBD1|TRBV2|TRBJ1-1
CASRRLGQGGTEAFF
TGTGCCAGCAGGCGCCTTGGACAGGGGGGCACTGAAGCTTTCTTT
>.|TRBD1|TRBV29-1|TRBJ2-7
CSVEVGLGGGYEQYF
TGCAGCGTTGAAGTTGGCCTAGGGGGCGGCTACGAGCAGTACTTC
>.|TRBD2|TRBV6-2/TRBV6-3|TRBJ2-1
CASSLIGGGLDEQFF
TGTGCCAGCAGTTTAATCGGGGGGGGTCTCGATGAGCAGTTCTTC
>.|.|TRBV7-8|TRBJ2-3
CASRTDNLRTDTQYF
TGTGCCAGCAGAACCGACAACCTCCGCACAGATACGCAGTATTTT
>.|TRBD2|TRBV28|TRBJ2-2
CASSFRGVAGELFF
TGTGCCAGCAGTTTTCGGGGGGTTGCCGGGGAGCTGTTTTTT
>few|TRBD2|TRBV18|TRBJ2-3
CASSPPRLAGNTDTQYF
TGTGCCAGCTCACCACCGAGACTAGCGGGGAACACAGATACGCAGTATTTT
>once|TRBD1|TRBV15|TRBJ2-4
CATSRGRTGLNIQYF
TGTGCCACCAGCAGAGGACGGACAGGTCTAAACATTCAGTACTTC
>.|TRBD2|TRBV28|TRBJ2-2
CASLAGGPGELFF
TGTGCCAGTTTAGCGGGGGGGCCCGGGGAGCTGTTTTTT